The 32 T cell receptor beta chains below come from one sample, sequenced in a study of metastatic and nonmetastatic thyroid tumors. TCRdb re-called the PCR reads via MiXCR. This sample has about 11,000 clones, with around 41% found just once. No treatment had been given to any patient before thyroid surgery. Sequences were obtained from tumor tissue. All receptors derive from a female donor with papillary thyroid cancer or a benign thyroid nodule (not recorded which). Some clones in this sample may be carry-over from other donors' samples.

The table lists this clone with many counts. The V gene is TRBV24-1, the J gene TRBJ2-1; TRBD2 matches 10 bases. The CDR3 contains 15 residues. V lost 4 bases and J lost 7; bases outside the gene matches: 6. From germline, CDR1 is KGHDR and CDR2 SFDVKD. The CDR3 here is CATSDPSGGGNEQFF. CDR3 nucleotides: TGTGCCACCAGTGACCCCAGCGGGGGGGGGAATGAGCAGTTCTTC.

The chain employs TRBV7-6 and TRBJ2-7; perhaps TRBD2 as D (5 bases). Germline CDR1 and CDR2: SGHVS and FNYEAQ. V lost 1 base to trimming and J lost 5 bases, with 12 bases between them. The CDR3 consists of 14 residues. The CDR3 DNA follows: TGTGCCAGCAGCTTAGATCTCGGAGGAAACGAGCAGTACTTC. Translating gives CASSLDLGGNEQYF. Filled out from reference TRBV7-6 and TRBJ2-7, the complete variable domain reads GAGVSQSPRYKVTKRGQDVALRCDPISGHVSLYWYRQALGQGPEFLTYFNYEAQQDKSGLPNDRFSAERPEGSISTLTIQRTEQRDSAMYRCASSLDLGGNEQYFGPGTRLTVT.

This rearrangement joins TRBV12-3 or TRBV12-4 to TRBJ1-2, with a weak D call TRBD1 (5 bases). The V end lost 5 bases, the J end lost 8 bases, and 15 bases lay between the germline ends. The CDR3 sequence is 13 residues long. As DNA, the CDR3 is TGTGCCAGCAGTCCGGACACTCCTCAGGGCTACACCTTC. It encodes CASSPDTPQGYTF.

This clone was found a few times. The V call is TRBV19, the J call TRBJ2-7; TRBD1 aligns across 8 bases. This CDR3 region has 15 residues. V was clipped by 2 bases and J by 3 bases; unmatched bases: 6. The germline CDR1 and CDR2 sequences are LNHDA and SQIVND (reference sequence). CDR3 nucleotides: TGTGCCAGTAGTATAAGCTCCAGGGGGCTCTACGAGCAGTACTTC. This encodes CASSISSRGLYEQYF.

The V call is TRBV5-1, the J call TRBJ1-5; D call uncertain. The CDR3 has 14 residues. Germline V gene sequence: CDR1 SGHRS, CDR2 YFSETQ. V was clipped by 0 bases and J by 0 bases, with 4 bases between them. The CDR3 sequence is CASSLDFSNQPQHF. CDR3 DNA: TGCGCCAGCAGCTTGGACTTTAGCAATCAGCCCCAGCATTTT.

The chain carries TRBV28 and TRBJ2-3, with 8 bases matching TRBD2. After removal of 7 bases from V and 0 bases from J, the junction contained 3 bases not matched to a gene. Germline CDR1 is MDHEN and CDR2 is SYDVKM. The CDR3 extends over 14 amino acids. The DNA for the CDR3 is TGTGCCAGCACCTCGGGAGGGAGCACAGATACGCAGTATTTT. It specifies CASTSGGSTDTQYF.

The chain combines TRBV12-3 or TRBV12-4 with TRBJ1-1, with 7 nucleotides matching TRBD1. V gave up 6 bases and J gave up 5 bases; unmatched junction bases: 6. The CDR3 is 13 residues long. In nucleotides, the CDR3 is TGTGCCAGCAGCGTGACAGGGTTGACTGAAGCTTTCTTT. Its translation is CASSVTGLTEAFF.

The sample holds a few counts of this clone. The V gene is TRBV6-5, the J gene TRBJ1-1; D is perhaps TRBD1 (5 bases). Germline loops: CDR1 MNHEY, CDR2 SVGAGI. The CDR3 consists of 13 residues. The ends were cut back, 4 bases at V and 4 bases at J, with 10 bases in the middle. This CDR3 reads CASSFDSGTEAFF. The CDR3 DNA follows: TGTGCCAGCAGTTTTGACAGCGGCACTGAAGCTTTCTTT.

This clone was seen more than once but under ten times. This chain links TRBV6-1 with TRBJ2-7, with TRBD1 as a possible D gene (6 bases). The length of the CDR3 is 14 residues. The V and J ends lost 5 bases and 2 bases respectively, with 13 bases between them. Germline CDR1 is MNHNS and CDR2 is SASEGT. CDR3 protein: CASSPGHTTYEQYF. The CDR3 DNA follows: TGTGCCAGCAGTCCGGGACATACCACCTACGAGCAGTACTTC.

This clone was observed a handful of times. DNA for the CDR3: TGTGCCAGCAGTAAAAGTCGGGCAGGGGCCACAGATACGCAGTATTTT. Translating it yields CASSKSRAGATDTQYF. V usage is TRBV6-1 and J usage is TRBJ2-3; tentative D call: TRBD1 (6 bases). CDR3 length equals 16 residues. Trimming shortened V by 5 bases and J by 2 bases, and 17 bases separated the two germline ends. Germline CDR1 is MNHNS and CDR2 is SASEGT.

V and J are TRBV30 and TRBJ2-2; TRBD2 aligns across 7 bases. From germline, CDR1 is GTSNPN and CDR2 SVGIG (reference sequence). V lost 4 bases, J lost 0 bases, and 5 bases stayed unmatched. The CDR3 extends over 15 amino acids. The CDR3, as DNA: TGTGCCTGGACTATGGGGGGGTCGAACACCGGGGAGCTGTTTTTT. It specifies CAWTMGGSNTGELFF.

The V gene is TRBV6-4, the J gene TRBJ1-2, with 9 bases fitting TRBD1. In germline, CDR1 is MRHNA, CDR2 SNTAGT. V was clipped by 3 bases and J by 4 bases; unmatched bases: 6. This CDR3 is 15 amino acids long. CDR3 sequence: CASSEQGAGGYGYTF. In DNA form, the CDR3 reads TGTGCCAGCAGTGAACAGGGGGCAGGGGGCTATGGCTACACCTTC.

This clone appeared a few times. This rearrangement joins TRBV6-1 to TRBJ2-7, with 7 nucleotides matching TRBD2. This CDR3 has 16 residues. V gave up 6 bases and J gave up 4 bases; unmatched junction bases: 15. CDR1 is MNHNS and CDR2 is SASEGT in the germline V gene. This chain's CDR3 is CASSQILASLLYEQYF. CDR3 sequence (DNA): TGTGCCAGCAGCCAGATACTAGCGTCACTTCTTTACGAGCAGTACTTC.

The J gene is TRBJ1-2, the V gene TRBV6-2 or TRBV6-3; D remains unclear. Between the trimmed V and J ends, which lost 0 bases and 5 bases, there was a span of 4 bases. CDR1 and CDR2 (germline): MNHEY, SVGEGT. The CDR3 is made up of 12 amino acids. CDR3 nucleotides: TGTGCCAGCAGTTACTCAGGGTATGGCTACACCTTC. As protein: CASSYSGYGYTF.

V and J are TRBV11-2 and TRBJ1-6; D remains ambiguous. The V and J ends lost 8 bases and 7 bases respectively, with 12 bases between them. CDR3 length equals 13 residues. The V gene's germline CDR1 is SGHAT and CDR2 FQNNGV. In DNA, the CDR3 is TGTGCCAGCGGATTTTCCCAAAATTCACCCCTCCACTTT. Translation gives CASGFSQNSPLHF.

The V gene is TRBV28, the J gene TRBJ1-6; D not certain. With 11 bases removed from V and 7 bases from J, the gap between germline ends came to 12 bases. CDR3 length: 12 residues. Looked up from germline, CDR1 is MDHEN and CDR2 is SYDVKM. The CDR3 sequence: CAHYAGNSPLHF. Here the CDR3 DNA reads TGTGCCCACTATGCCGGGAATTCACCCCTCCACTTT.

This clone was detected only a few times. The germline gene is not matched at one end of the junction; a read error may be the cause. The CDR3 DNA is TGTGCCAGTACCTATGGGGGGTCTGGAAACGCCATATATTTT. Protein sequence: CASTYGGSGNAIYF. The chain couples TRBV19 to TRBJ1-3; D might be TRBD1 (5 bases). CDR1 is LNHDA and CDR2 is SQIVND in the germline V gene (reference sequence). The CDR3 is 14 amino acids.

This clone occurred a few times. This chain joins TRBV15 and TRBJ2-1; D perhaps matches TRBD2 (6 bases). This CDR3 contains 13 residues. Germline CDR1 reads LNHNV; CDR2 reads YYDKDF (reference sequence). V dropped 3 bases and J dropped 10 bases, with 13 bases sitting between them. The CDR3 region has the DNA TGTGCCACCAGCAGGTACGGGGGAGAAGAGCAGTTCTTC. This sequence encodes CATSRYGGEEQFF.

The chain is built from TRBV6-5 and TRBJ2-1; D not certain. The CDR3 is made up of 11 amino acids. Trimming left V 2 bases short and J 7 bases short, with 3 bases between. Germline V gene lookup returns CDR1 MNHEY and CDR2 SVGAGI. This CDR3 is CASSYLNEQFF. DNA for the CDR3: TGTGCCAGCAGTTACCTGAATGAGCAGTTCTTC.

The J gene is TRBJ2-2, the V gene TRBV19; D is uncertain. The CDR3 length is 11 residues. The germline V gene has CDR1 LNHDA and CDR2 SQIVND (reference sequence). V lost 3 bases and J lost 9, with 5 bases in between. The CDR3 here is CASSMKWELFF. The CDR3 DNA is TGTGCCAGTAGTATGAAGTGGGAGCTGTTTTTT. The variable domain in full, with the rest retrieved from reference TRBV19 and TRBJ2-2, is DGGITQSPKYLFRKEGQNVTLSCEQNLNHDAMYWYRQDPGQGLRLIYYSQIVNDFQKGDIAEGYSVSREKKESFPLTVTSAQKNPTAFYLCASSMKWELFFGEGSRLTVL.

The chain couples TRBV6-5 to TRBJ1-2, with D unclear. This CDR3 has 14 amino acids. Germline loops: CDR1 MNHEY, CDR2 SVGAGI. The V gene lost 0 bases and the J gene lost 6 bases, with 11 bases spanning the gap. The CDR3 loop reads CASSYSVQLNGYTF. The CDR3 DNA follows: TGTGCCAGCAGTTACTCGGTGCAGTTAAATGGCTACACCTTC.

The chain has TRBV11-2 and TRBJ1-6, with 8 positions matching TRBD1. Germline CDR1 SGHAT, CDR2 FQNNGV. The CDR3 has 15 amino acids. The V gene end was trimmed by 5 bases and the J gene end by 7 bases; junction bases not matched to a gene: 7. CDR3 residues: CASSTGQVYNSPLHF. DNA for the CDR3: TGTGCCAGCAGCACGGGACAGGTTTACAATTCACCCCTCCACTTT. The variable domain in full, with the rest retrieved from reference TRBV11-2 and TRBJ1-6, is EAGVAQSPRYKIIEKRQSVAFWCNPISGHATLYWYQQILGQGPKLLIQFQNNGVVDDSQLPKDRFSAERLKGVDSTLKIQPAKLEDSAVYLCASSTGQVYNSPLHFGNGTRLTVT.

This clone was observed a few times. The chain is built from TRBV27 and TRBJ2-1, with D unresolved. The length of the CDR3 is 13 residues. Between the trimmed V and J ends, which lost 3 bases and 4 bases, there was a span of 7 bases. Germline V gene lookup returns CDR1 MNHEY and CDR2 SMNVEV (reference sequence). The CDR3 here is CASSFRPYNEQFF. CDR3 in DNA: TGTGCCAGCAGTTTCCGTCCTTACAATGAGCAGTTCTTC.

The rearrangement links TRBV12-3 or TRBV12-4 to TRBJ2-3, with D possibly being TRBD2 (5 bases). The CDR3 contains 13 residues. Trimming removed 3 bases at V and 1 base at J, with 5 bases between. In DNA, the CDR3 is TGTGCCAGCAGTTTGCGGGGCACAGATACGCAGTATTTT. Its translation is CASSLRGTDTQYF.

This clone has just a few counts. This chain joins TRBV27 and TRBJ2-7; 9 positions agree with TRBD2. In germline, CDR1 is MNHEY, CDR2 SMNVEV (reference sequence). J was trimmed by 12 bases and V by 4 bases; bases with no gene match: 16. The CDR3 length is 15 residues. This CDR3 reads CASSSLAGRPPSWYF. In DNA, the CDR3 is TGTGCCAGCAGTTCCCTAGCGGGGAGGCCCCCCTCGTGGTACTTC.

This clone was picked up one time. A read error is possible here, since a much larger clone lies one base away. V usage is TRBV27 and J usage is TRBJ2-1; 14 bases are shared with TRBD2. CDR1 MNHEY and CDR2 SMNVEV come from the germline V gene (reference sequence). This CDR3 is built from 16 residues. CDR3 protein: CASSSRLAGGTNEQLF. CDR3 DNA sequence: TGTGCCAGCAGTTCCAGACTAGCGGGAGGGACCAATGAGCAGCTCTTC.

This clone was found a few times. The V and J genes are TRBV6-1 and TRBJ1-5, with D tentatively TRBD1 (5 bases). The CDR3 covers 12 residues. V dropped 4 bases and J dropped 9 bases, with 10 bases sitting between them. Looked up from germline, CDR1 is MNHNS and CDR2 is SASEGT. DNA of the CDR3: TGTGCCAGCAGTGTGGACACAGGGCCCCAGCATTTT. Its translation is CASSVDTGPQHF.

The table lists this clone with a few counts. Written as DNA, the CDR3 is TGCAGTGCTAGAGATGTGAGGCAGGGGCTTACCTACGAGCAGTACTTC. As protein: CSARDVRQGLTYEQYF. V and J are TRBV20-1 and TRBJ2-7, with D possibly matching TRBD1 (6 bases). From germline, CDR1 is DFQATT and CDR2 SNEGSKA (reference sequence). This CDR3 is built from 16 residues. Trimming shortened V by 0 bases and J by 2 bases, and 17 bases separated the two germline ends.

This clone was observed a handful of times. This chain uses TRBV7-2 with TRBJ2-3; D is unclear. The germline V gene encodes CDR1 SGHTA and CDR2 FQGNSA. V lost 6 bases and J lost 4, with 8 bases in between. The CDR3 sequence is 12 residues long. The chain's CDR3 is CASSRVADTQYF. In nucleotides, the CDR3 is TGTGCCAGCAGTAGGGTGGCAGATACGCAGTATTTT.

This rearrangement joins TRBV10-1 to TRBJ2-1, with 14 bases fitting TRBD2. The CDR3 consists of 15 residues. Unmatched junction bases numbered 5, after V lost 4 bases and J lost 9 bases. Germline loops: CDR1 WNHNN, CDR2 SYGVQD (reference sequence). CDR3: CASSGGLAGDGEQFF. The CDR3 DNA is TGCGCCAGCAGTGGGGGACTAGCGGGAGACGGTGAGCAGTTCTTC.

This clone was seen once. V usage is TRBV5-1 and J usage is TRBJ1-1; 10 nucleotides agree with TRBD1. Looked up from germline, CDR1 is SGHRS and CDR2 is YFSETQ. This CDR3 region has 14 residues. J was trimmed by 3 bases and V by 7 bases; bases with no gene match: 6. The CDR3 spells CASRQGAQDTEAFF. The CDR3 DNA follows: TGCGCCAGCCGACAGGGGGCGCAGGACACTGAAGCTTTCTTT.

This clone showed up just once. The J gene is TRBJ1-2, the V gene TRBV7-2; D may be TRBD1 (5 bases). V lost 5 bases to trimming and J lost 8 bases, with 18 bases between them. CDR1 and CDR2 from the germline V gene are SGHTA and FQGNSA. The CDR3 extends over 14 amino acids. The CDR3 sequence: CASSRDVGGGGYTF. The CDR3 region has the DNA TGTGCCAGCAGCCGCGATGTGGGGGGTGGGGGCTACACCTTC.